These 10 T cell receptor beta chains came from one sample sequenced in a study of blood T cell repertoires in COVID-19 (dated by TCRdb to 2020 to 2022). Libraries were built with the immunoSEQ multiplex PCR assay. TCRdb obtained this table from immuneACCESS and retained in-frame rearrangements with V and J assigned. These tables miss some clones; where compared with another copy, unresolved V genes account for less than half of the shortfall, and the remainder is unexplained. This sample lists under 95,000 clones; approximately 89% were detected once. 2% to 3% of the sample rests with the top ten. The sequencing input was peripheral blood. The receptors come from a man in his forties or fifties with COVID-19, enrolled during active disease.

This sequence joins TRBV30 and TRBJ1-3; TRBD1 might be the D (5 bases). V lost 4 bases to trimming and J lost 3 bases, with 10 bases between them. Germline CDR1 and CDR2: GTSNPN and SVGIG (reference sequence). The CDR3 spans 13 residues. CDR3 nucleotide sequence: TGTGCCTGGACAGGGTTGTATGGAAACACCATATATTTT. Protein sequence: CAWTGLYGNTIYF.

This clone was seen once. J is TRBJ1-1 and V is TRBV5-1; the match to TRBD1 covers 8 bases. Germline values: CDR1 SGHRS, CDR2 YFSETQ. The J segment lost 6 bases and the V segment lost 3 bases, leaving 4 bases of the junction unmatched. The CDR3 has 13 residues. As DNA, the CDR3 is TGCGCCAGCAGCTCAGGGGGCGGGCCTGAAGCTTTCTTT. Translating gives CASSSGGGPEAFF.

The genes are TRBV18 and TRBJ2-2; D ambiguous. Germline V gene data show CDR1 as KGHSH and CDR2 as LQKENI. There are 13 residues in the CDR3. V lost 2 bases and J lost 6, with 7 bases in between. The CDR3 DNA follows: TGTGCCAGCTCACCAAATCTAGCCGGGGAGCTGTTTTTT. Translation: CASSPNLAGELFF.

CDR3 bases: TGCGCCAGCAGCCAGACTAGCGGGACGTCCTACAATGAGCAGTTCTTC. It codes for CASSQTSGTSYNEQFF. V is TRBV4-1 and J is TRBJ2-1, with 11 bases matching TRBD2. The trim removed 3 bases at V and 1 base at J, leaving 2 bases unmatched. The length of the CDR3 is 16 residues. Germline V gene sequence: CDR1 MGHRA, CDR2 YSYEKL.

In its sample, this clone was seen once. The rearrangement uses TRBV13 and TRBJ2-7; 10 bases align to TRBD2. With V trimmed by 2 bases and J by 6 bases, 7 bases remained unmatched. The CDR3 runs to 15 residues. Germline CDR1 reads PRHDT; CDR2 reads FYEKMQ (reference sequence). CDR3 protein: CASSLSLAGAREQYV. CDR3 DNA: TGTGCCAGCAGCTTATCTCTAGCGGGAGCCCGCGAGCAGTACGTC.

The chain couples TRBV2 to TRBJ2-7; D may be TRBD2 (6 bases). CDR1 and CDR2 (germline): SNHLY, FYNNEI. CDR3 length: 13 amino acids. V was trimmed by 8 bases and J by 3 bases, leaving 14 bases between them. CDR3 loop: CASLDRLVYEQYV. The CDR3 DNA sequence: TGTGCCAGCCTTGACAGACTAGTCTACGAGCAGTACGTC.

The chain combines TRBV5-1 with TRBJ2-5, with 13 bases aligning to TRBD2. Trimming took 0 bases from V and 5 from J; bases not matched to a gene: 4. The CDR3 sequence is 16 residues long. Germline CDR1 is SGHRS and CDR2 is YFSETQ. DNA for the CDR3: TGCGCCAGCAGCTTGGGGGGACTAGCGGGAACTGAGACCCAGTACTTC. It yields the protein CASSLGGLAGTETQYF.

The V call is TRBV18, the J call TRBJ2-1; 14 nucleotides line up with TRBD2. This CDR3 is built from 16 residues. Germline V CDR1 and CDR2: KGHSH, LQKENI. Trimming took 3 bases from V and 10 from J; bases not matched to a gene: 8. CDR3 sequence reads: CASSPAGTSGRHEQFF. In nucleotides, the CDR3 is TGTGCCAGCTCACCGGCCGGGACTAGCGGGAGACACGAGCAGTTCTTC.

The rearrangement uses TRBV19 and TRBJ2-2; no firm D call. With 7 bases removed from V and 7 bases from J, the gap between germline ends came to 16 bases. The CDR3 runs to 14 residues. CDR1 is LNHDA and CDR2 is SQIVND in the germline V gene (reference sequence). CDR3 DNA: TGTGCCAGTATTGGCCAGGCGATCGGCGGGGAGCTGTTTTTT. Translated: CASIGQAIGGELFF.

The chain links TRBV21-1 to TRBJ1-5; TRBD1, the D gene given by the table, was not confirmed from the DNA. TRBV21-1 is a documented pseudogene. The CDR3 is 16 residues long. Here the CDR3 reads CASSGTGGFIIQPQHF. The DNA of the CDR3 is TGTGCCAGCAGCGGGACAGGGGGCTTCATTATACAGCCCCAGCATTTT.